Included here is one T cell receptor beta chain sequence, with context. The source of the sample is a study of blood T cell repertoires in COVID-19. About the research overall: Specimens from acute and convalescent COVID-19 originated in the United States, Italy and Spain.

With V trimmed by 2 bases and J by 0 bases, 3 bases remained unmatched. CDR1 SGHRS and CDR2 YFSETQ come from the germline V gene. The CDR3 covers 15 residues. Original methodology: Counts of nucleated cells, estimated from reference gene primer amplification, were obtained. Produced via immunoSEQ multiplex PCR; TCRdb's table is partial and in-frame only. That table gives V, J and clone size, and the DNA gave D and trimming. The table includes 140,000 or so clones, under 85% detected once. Sequenced material: peripheral blood. This receptor was taken from a man aged 50-59 years with active or convalescent COVID-19. The chain recombines TRBV5-1 with TRBJ2-3, with TRBD2 matching 7 bases. The CDR3 DNA follows: TGCGCCAGCAGCTTCAGCGGGGTTAGCACAGATACGCAGTATTTT. Its translation is CASSFSGVSTDTQYF.